Below are 24 T cell receptor beta chains sequenced from a single sample in a study of spatial heterogeneity in lung cancer. Points from the study as a whole: One measure, the expanded intratumoral alpha and beta TCR count, tracked tumor mutation counts.

Time point denoted: sample taken at primary tumor resection. No cognate antigen is known for these TCRs. A single record per CDR3 protein comes from TCRdb applying MiXCR to the 5' RACE reads. This sample has 20,000 or so distinct CDR3 sequences, with around 6.5% found just once. The sequencing used lung tumor tissue, collected at surgery. The receptors shown here come from a female donor with early-stage non-small cell lung cancer.

Ten or more counts support this clonotype. The V gene is TRBV29-1, the J gene TRBJ1-4, with unresolved D. The CDR3 contains 13 residues. V lost 4 bases and J 6 bases, leaving 12 bases between the germline ends. The germline gives CDR1 SQVTM, CDR2 ANQGSEA. The CDR3, as DNA: TGCAGCGTTGTCCAGAGTCCAGATGAAAAACTGTTTTTT. Its translation is CSVVQSPDEKLFF.

This clonotype was recorded many times. The CDR3: CASSFPGAKNIQYF. DNA for the CDR3: TGTGCCAGCAGCTTCCCAGGGGCCAAAAACATTCAGTACTTC. The genes are TRBV5-4 and TRBJ2-4, with TRBD1 as a possible D gene (5 bases). The germline V gene has CDR1 SGHNT and CDR2 YYREEE (reference sequence). This CDR3 has 14 amino acids. Trimming removed 2 bases from V and 1 base from J, with 7 bases in between.

This clonotype showed up just a few times. The V gene is TRBV7-2, the J gene TRBJ2-5; TRBD2 matches at 15 bases. Trimming took 4 bases from V and 4 from J; bases not matched to a gene: 10. CDR3 length: 18 amino acids. Germline assignment: CDR1 SGHTA and CDR2 FQGNSA. The CDR3 loop reads CASSSWTSGRAGRETQYF. Here the CDR3 DNA reads TGTGCCAGCAGCTCTTGGACTAGCGGGAGGGCAGGGCGAGAGACCCAGTACTTC.

This clonotype was counted only a few times. The chain links TRBV28 to TRBJ1-3; the D gene is possibly TRBD1 (6 bases). With 5 bases removed from V and 0 bases from J, the gap between germline ends came to 8 bases. Germline assignment: CDR1 MDHEN and CDR2 SYDVKM. The CDR3 runs to 14 residues. CDR3 residues: CASSAGHSGNTIYF. DNA of the CDR3: TGTGCCAGCAGTGCGGGACACTCTGGAAACACCATATATTTT.

This clonotype occurred many times. V is TRBV18 and J is TRBJ2-1, with TRBD2 matching over 8 bases. Germline V gene sequence: CDR1 KGHSH, CDR2 LQKENI. Trimming cost V 5 bases and J 0 bases; bases outside gene matches: 18. The CDR3 covers 20 residues. The CDR3 nucleotides read TGTGCCAGCTCATCGAATCCGGGACAACCGGGGGGGAGCTCCTACAATGAGCAGTTCTTC. It codes for CASSSNPGQPGGSSYNEQFF.

This clonotype was seen at least ten times. V usage is TRBV7-2 and J usage is TRBJ2-1, with TRBD2 identical over 8 bases. CDR1 is SGHTA, CDR2 FQGNSA, per germline. This CDR3 is built from 16 residues. V lost 5 bases and J lost 1; bases outside the gene matches: 7. The CDR3 region is CASSVTSVASYNEQFF. The CDR3 coding sequence is TGTGCCAGCAGCGTGACTAGCGTCGCGTCCTACAATGAGCAGTTCTTC.

This clonotype was observed at least ten times. The chain combines TRBV11-2 with TRBJ2-7; possibly TRBD2 for D (5 bases). Germline V lookup: CDR1 SGHAT, CDR2 FQNNGV. Trimming pared 5 bases from V and 1 base from J, leaving 9 bases between. This CDR3 is 13 amino acids long. CDR3 DNA: TGTGCCAGCAGCGTGATAGCGTCCTACGAGCAGTACTTC. Protein: CASSVIASYEQYF.

This clonotype appeared many times. The chain employs TRBV28 and TRBJ2-5, with TRBD2 matching 16 bases. CDR1 is MDHEN and CDR2 is SYDVKM in the germline V gene. There are 15 residues in the CDR3. Unmatched junction bases numbered 2, after V lost 4 bases and J lost 6 bases. CDR3 region: CASSWGLAGGKTQYF. CDR3 DNA sequence: TGTGCCAGCAGTTGGGGACTAGCGGGAGGGAAGACCCAGTACTTC.

This clonotype was detected many times. The gene calls are TRBV12-3 or TRBV12-4 and TRBJ1-6; D might be TRBD1 (6 bases). The CDR3 totals 13 residues. The V and J ends lost 6 bases and 8 bases respectively, with 11 bases between them. The CDR3 DNA sequence: TGTGCCAGCAGAAAGGGACACGATTCACCCCTCCACTTT. It yields the protein CASRKGHDSPLHF.

This clonotype was found many times. The genes are TRBV18 and TRBJ1-3; perhaps TRBD1 as D (5 bases). The germline CDR1 and CDR2 sequences are KGHSH and LQKENI. Between the trimmed V and J ends, which lost 4 bases and 0 bases, there was a span of 10 bases. The CDR3 extends over 15 amino acids. The CDR3, as DNA: TGTGCCAGCTCACGAGGACATCTCTCTGGAAACACCATATATTTT. This translates into CASSRGHLSGNTIYF. The full variable domain, completed using reference TRBV18 and TRBJ1-3, is NAGVMQNPRHLVRRRGQEARLRCSPMKGHSHVYWYRQLPEEGLKFMVYLQKENIIDESGMPKERFSAEFPKEGPSILRIQQVVRGDSAAYFCASSRGHLSGNTIYFGEGSWLTVV.

The CDR3 bases are TGCGCCAGCTGCCCCTATCGGGGACTGAACTCTGGGGCCAACGTCCTGACTTTC. It is translated as CASCPYRGLNSGANVLTF. The rearrangement uses TRBV5-1 and TRBJ2-6, with D possibly matching TRBD2 (6 bases). The V end lost 7 bases, the J end lost 0 bases, and 20 bases lay between the germline ends. Germline V gives CDR1 SGHRS, CDR2 YFSETQ. The CDR3 loop spans 18 amino acids.

This clonotype was counted many times. For the CDR3, the DNA is TGTGCCAGCAGCCAGCCAGGGACTAGCGGGAGAGAGACCCAGTACTTC. It is translated as CASSQPGTSGRETQYF. The V gene is TRBV5-6, the J gene TRBJ2-5; the match to TRBD2 covers 14 bases. This CDR3 has 16 residues. V lost 4 bases to trimming and J lost 4 bases; unmatched junction nucleotides: 6. Germline values: CDR1 SGHDT, CDR2 YYEEEE.

This clonotype was counted many times. The V gene is TRBV20-1, the J gene TRBJ1-4, with D uncertain. CDR1 and CDR2 (germline): DFQATT, SNEGSKA (reference sequence). The CDR3 consists of 15 residues. Trimming shortened V by 0 bases and J by 4 bases, and 12 bases separated the two germline ends. The DNA of the CDR3 is TGCAGTGCTAGAGAGGGTTCCCGAAGTAATGAAAAACTGTTTTTT. It specifies CSAREGSRSNEKLFF.

The sample holds many counts of this clonotype. The V call is TRBV20-1, the J call TRBJ1-2; 8 bases align to TRBD1. The CDR3 has 13 residues. Germline trimming cut 3 bases from V and 8 bases from J; bases unmatched to any gene: 8. The germline CDR1 and CDR2 sequences are DFQATT and SNEGSKA (reference sequence). The CDR3 DNA is TGCAGTGCTAGGTCCACAGGGGGAAGAGGCTACACCTTC. Its translation: CSARSTGGRGYTF.

The chain couples TRBV28 to TRBJ2-6; no reliable D call. The CDR3 spans 13 residues. V dropped 3 bases and J dropped 2 bases, with 2 bases sitting between them. Per the germline V gene, CDR1 is MDHEN and CDR2 is SYDVKM. CDR3 sequence reads: CASSFAGANVLTF. CDR3 in DNA: TGTGCCAGCAGTTTTGCTGGGGCCAACGTCCTGACTTTC.

This clonotype was counted at least ten times. The V gene is TRBV19, the J gene TRBJ1-3; D is unresolved. Trimming pared 3 bases from V and 6 bases from J, leaving 18 bases between. Germline CDR1 LNHDA, CDR2 SQIVND (reference sequence). The CDR3 has 16 residues. The CDR3 coding sequence is TGTGCCAGTAGTATGCGAAGCAGAGGGTTGGAAAACACCATATATTTT. Its translation: CASSMRSRGLENTIYF.

This clonotype has a count of ten or more. The chain has TRBV12-3 or TRBV12-4 and TRBJ2-1; TRBD1 aligns across 9 bases. V gave up 1 base and J gave up 5 bases; unmatched junction bases: 6. The CDR3 has 16 amino acids. Here the CDR3 reads CASSLVGTGSHNEQFF. CDR3 DNA: TGTGCCAGCAGTTTAGTTGGGACAGGGTCCCACAATGAGCAGTTCTTC.

This clonotype was seen only a few times. The rearrangement joins TRBV11-3 to TRBJ2-5; D possibly corresponds to TRBD2 (6 bases). Germline V gives CDR1 SGHNT, CDR2 YENEEA. This CDR3 spans 16 amino acids. V dropped 5 bases and J dropped 5 bases, with 21 bases sitting between them. CDR3 DNA: TGTGCCAGCAGCCTTGGGCTCGGGACTGCAATGGAGACCCAGTACTTC. Protein sequence: CASSLGLGTAMETQYF.

This clonotype appeared many times. The chain employs TRBV14 and TRBJ2-1; 10 positions agree with TRBD2. The V and J ends lost 4 bases and 8 bases, in that order; junction bases with no gene match: 11. This CDR3 contains 16 residues. Per the germline V gene, CDR1 is SGHDN and CDR2 is FVKESK. The CDR3: CASSRPPLAGSHEQFF. The CDR3 DNA follows: TGTGCCAGCAGCCGCCCGCCACTAGCGGGGTCCCATGAGCAGTTCTTC.

This clonotype was observed many times. The chain joins TRBV19 to TRBJ2-1; perhaps TRBD1 as D (6 bases). Trimming took off 4 bases at V and 8 bases at J, with 12 bases between the two ends. Germline loops: CDR1 LNHDA, CDR2 SQIVND (reference sequence). CDR3 size: 13 residues. CDR3 protein: CASSTQGRDEQFF. CDR3 DNA: TGTGCCAGTAGTACACAGGGTAGGGATGAGCAGTTCTTC.

This clonotype was seen ten or more times. The chain uses TRBV27 and TRBJ1-5; no definite D call. Germline assignment: CDR1 MNHEY and CDR2 SMNVEV (reference sequence). This CDR3 is 14 amino acids long. V dropped 5 bases and J dropped 6 bases, with 14 bases sitting between them. CDR3 amino acids: CASSPTGWVQPQHF. CDR3 DNA sequence: TGTGCCAGCAGTCCGACGGGCTGGGTTCAGCCCCAGCATTTT.

By share, this clonotype counts as medium-sized. V and J are TRBV4-3 and TRBJ2-1, with D tentatively TRBD2 (5 bases). Germline V gives CDR1 LGHNA, CDR2 YSLEER. V was trimmed by 4 bases and J by 2 bases, leaving 12 bases between them. The CDR3 consists of 15 residues. CDR3 bases: TGCGCCAGCAGCCGCGAGCGGAGACCCTACAATGAGCAGTTCTTC. Translated: CASSRERRPYNEQFF.

This clonotype was counted at least ten times. The V call is TRBV29-1, the J call TRBJ1-2, with 8 bases identical to TRBD1. Germline V CDR1 and CDR2: SQVTM, ANQGSEA. Unmatched junction bases numbered 10, after V lost 5 bases and J lost 8 bases. This CDR3 comprises 13 residues. CDR3 residues: CSVSGRPGGGYTF. The CDR3 bases are TGCAGCGTTTCGGGTCGCCCAGGGGGCGGCTACACCTTC.

At least ten counts were recorded for this clonotype. The chain uses TRBV7-9 and TRBJ2-4; 8 positions agree with TRBD1. The CDR3 consists of 17 residues. In germline, CDR1 is SEHNR, CDR2 FQNEAQ (reference sequence). J lost 0 bases, V lost 4 bases, and 8 bases had no gene match. The chain's CDR3 is CASSSYGQGLAKNIQYF. DNA of the CDR3: TGTGCCAGCAGCTCCTATGGACAGGGCCTAGCCAAAAACATTCAGTACTTC.